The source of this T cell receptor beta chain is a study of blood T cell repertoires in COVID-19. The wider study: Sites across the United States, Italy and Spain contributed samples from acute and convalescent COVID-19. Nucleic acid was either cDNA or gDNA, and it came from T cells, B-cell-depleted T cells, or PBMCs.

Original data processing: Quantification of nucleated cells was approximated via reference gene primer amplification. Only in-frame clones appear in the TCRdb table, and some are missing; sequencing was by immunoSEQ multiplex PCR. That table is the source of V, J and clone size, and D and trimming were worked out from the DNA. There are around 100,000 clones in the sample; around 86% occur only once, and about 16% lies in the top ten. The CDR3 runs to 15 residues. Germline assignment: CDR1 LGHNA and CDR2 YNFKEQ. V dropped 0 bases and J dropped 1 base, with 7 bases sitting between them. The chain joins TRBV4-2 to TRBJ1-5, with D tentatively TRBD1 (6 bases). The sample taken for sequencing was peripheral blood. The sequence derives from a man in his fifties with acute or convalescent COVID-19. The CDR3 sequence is CASSQEGQSNQPQHF. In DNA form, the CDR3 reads TGTGCCAGCAGCCAAGAAGGACAGAGCAATCAGCCCCAGCATTTT.